This section outlines one T cell receptor beta chain sequence together with its context. Original data processing: Amplified reference gene primers provided the basis for estimating nucleated cell counts. Assay: immunoSEQ multiplex PCR; the TCRdb copy retains only in-frame clones and omits some. The V and J calls and clone size are taken from that table; D and trimming were inferred from the DNA. The table records roughly 60,000 clones, around 93% of them present only once. This entry belongs to a study of blood T cell repertoires in COVID-19. The length of the CDR3 is 19 residues. Germline assignment: CDR1 SGHVS and CDR2 FNYEAQ. V was clipped by 0 bases and J by 2 bases; unmatched bases: 13.

The V call is TRBV7-6, the J call TRBJ2-4; 7 bases line up with TRBD2. This receptor was identified in a man between 50 and 59 years old with active COVID-19. The source material was peripheral blood. In DNA, the CDR3 is TGTGCCAGCAGCTTAGCGGTGAGGCTGGCGGGAGTCTCCAAAAACATTCAGTACTTC. Residues: CASSLAVRLAGVSKNIQYF.